The source of this T cell receptor (beta chain) is a study of cytomegalovirus exposure and HLA in healthy donors. Amplification used 60 Vbeta primers and 13 Jbeta primers. Profiled with immunoSEQ multiplex PCR; TCRdb holds only in-frame clones, not every one. The sample consists of some 95,000 clones, 78% of them appearing once. The study's findings and limits: A later analysis reportedly found that, within productive TCRs, an Asian-associated ancestry cluster had fewer N-insertions than the mean observed across the roughly 700 donors. Some 17,000 TCR beta sequences were associated with HLA alleles at 0.05 false discovery rate in a later analysis. The majority of TCR sequences were rare, yet some public TCRs appeared in many donors.

The length of the CDR3 is 13 residues. V lost 0 bases, J lost 9 bases, and 11 bases lay in between. Germline CDR1 and CDR2: LNHNV and YYDKDF (reference sequence). There are a few counts of this clone. What it recognizes is unknown. This receptor was taken from a woman aged 40-49 years in good health and CMV-seropositive. Sequenced input: PBMCs. The V and J genes are TRBV15 and TRBJ1-1, with no clear D. The CDR3: CATSRDASNKAFF. CDR3 nucleotides: TGTGCCACCAGCAGAGATGCGTCGAATAAAGCTTTCTTT.